The 6 T cell receptor beta chains listed next were all sequenced from one sample in a study of blood T cells in healthy people across ages. A sample-barcoded 5' primer and a J-beta primer mix were used in a second PCR of about 7 to 12 cycles. TCRdb re-analysed the 5' RACE reads in MiXCR, keeping a single row per CDR3 protein. The sample lists roughly 1.4 million distinct CDR3 sequences; approximately 59% were seen once. The sequencing sample was made of blood. These receptors all come from a man aged 18-30 years in good health.

This clonotype appeared a few times. The gene calls are TRBV18 and TRBJ2-1, with TRBD1 matching over 7 bases. Germline CDR1 reads KGHSH; CDR2 reads LQKENI. V lost 6 bases, J lost 0 bases, and 5 bases stayed unmatched. The CDR3 runs 15 residues. In DNA, the CDR3 is TGTGCCAGCTCCACGACAGGGCCCTCCTACAATGAGCAGTTCTTC. Its translation: CASSTTGPSYNEQFF.

J is TRBJ1-1 and V is TRBV28, with 7 positions matching TRBD1. The V gene's germline CDR1 is MDHEN and CDR2 SYDVKM. This CDR3 contains 16 residues. The junction had 8 bases not matched to a gene; V was cut back by 4 bases and J by 0 bases. The CDR3 is CASSWSRDSMNTEAFF. CDR3 nucleotide sequence: TGTGCCAGCAGTTGGAGTAGGGACAGCATGAACACTGAAGCTTTCTTT.

This clonotype was counted a single time. The chain combines TRBV20-1 with TRBJ2-5; TRBD2 aligns across 13 bases. The J call may be incorrect, as the DNA end agrees better with TRBJ2-7. Germline assignment: CDR1 DFQATT and CDR2 SNEGSKA (reference sequence). CDR3 length: 20 amino acids. CDR3 coding DNA: TGCAGTGCTAGAGATTTCAACCCCCACCCGACTAGCGGGAGGAACTACGAGCAGTACTTC. It encodes CSARDFNPHPTSGRNYEQYF.

V is TRBV4-1 and J is TRBJ2-3, with TRBD2 identical over 13 bases. The CDR3 spans 17 residues. The germline gives CDR1 MGHRA, CDR2 YSYEKL. V was clipped by 0 bases and J by 4 bases; unmatched bases: 4. CDR3 nucleotides: TGCGCCAGCAGCCAAGATGGAGGACTAGCGGGAGCAGATACGCAGTATTTT. It codes for CASSQDGGLAGADTQYF.

The V and J genes are TRBV6-1 and TRBJ1-2; D is ambiguous. Germline CDR1 reads MNHNS; CDR2 reads SASEGT. V gave up 6 bases and J gave up 6 bases, with 26 bases separating them. The CDR3 totals 17 residues. CDR3 bases: TGTGCCAGCAGGTCCCCCGTGACAATTCTAGGATCGGATGGCTACACCTTC. This sequence encodes CASRSPVTILGSDGYTF.

This clonotype was observed once. The gene calls are TRBV4-2 and TRBJ2-7; D possibly matches TRBD1 or TRBD2 (7 bases each). The V and J ends lost 1 base and 4 bases respectively, with 17 bases between them. CDR1 is LGHNA, CDR2 YNFKEQ, per germline. The CDR3 is made up of 16 amino acids. Written as DNA, the CDR3 is TGTGCCAGCAGCCAAGGAGGGGGCGGGGGATCGTACGAGCAGTACTTC. The encoded protein is CASSQGGGGGSYEQYF.